Sequencing of this T cell receptor (beta chain) was carried out in a study of blood T cell repertoires in COVID-19. The wider study: PBMCs, B-cell-depleted T cells, or T cells were the source of the cDNA or gDNA that made up the material.

Clones were read by immunoSEQ multiplex PCR, and TCRdb kept only the in-frame ones, dropping some. The sample includes around 170,000 clones, around 83% of them seen just once. There are 14 residues in the CDR3. Germline loops: CDR1 SGHKS, CDR2 YYEKEE (reference sequence). Trimming pared 6 bases from V and 0 bases from J, leaving 12 bases between. Material: peripheral blood. The chain joins TRBV5-5 to TRBJ1-1; D remains ambiguous. The TCR was taken from a woman aged 40 to 55 with acute or convalescent COVID-19. CDR3: CASTRWSLNTEAFF. Written as DNA, the CDR3 is TGTGCCAGCACGCGTTGGTCGCTGAACACTGAAGCTTTCTTT.